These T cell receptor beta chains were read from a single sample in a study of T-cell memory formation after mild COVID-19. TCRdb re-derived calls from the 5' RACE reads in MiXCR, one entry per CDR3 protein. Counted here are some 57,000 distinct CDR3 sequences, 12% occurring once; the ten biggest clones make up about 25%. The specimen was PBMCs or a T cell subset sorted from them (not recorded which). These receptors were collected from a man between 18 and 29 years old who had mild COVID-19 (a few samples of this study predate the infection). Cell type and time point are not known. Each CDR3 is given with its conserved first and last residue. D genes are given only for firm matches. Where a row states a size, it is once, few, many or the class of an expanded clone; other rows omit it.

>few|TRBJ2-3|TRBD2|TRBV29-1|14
CSAVSGGAGDTQYF
TGCAGCGCCGTTAGCGGGGGGGCGGGAGATACGCAGTATTTT
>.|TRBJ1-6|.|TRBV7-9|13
CASSLASNSPLHF
TGTGCCAGCAGCTTAGCAAGTAATTCACCCCTCCACTTT
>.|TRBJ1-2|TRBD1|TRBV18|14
CASLPGQGPYGYTF
TGTGCCAGCTTACCGGGACAGGGGCCCTATGGCTACACCTTC
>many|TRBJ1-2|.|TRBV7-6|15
CASSLNVGSPYGYTF
TGTGCCAGCAGCTTAAATGTAGGCAGCCCCTATGGCTACACCTTC
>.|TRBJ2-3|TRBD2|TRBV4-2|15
CASSQGSGDPDTQYF
TGTGCCAGCAGCCAAGGTAGCGGGGACCCAGATACGCAGTATTTT
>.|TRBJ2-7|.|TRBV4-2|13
CASRQDRSYEQYF
TGTGCCAGCAGACAGGACAGATCCTACGAGCAGTACTTC
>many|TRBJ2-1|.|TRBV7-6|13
CASSQDLYHEQFF
TGTGCCAGCAGCCAGGACTTGTATCATGAGCAGTTCTTC
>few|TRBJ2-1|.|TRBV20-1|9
CSARDAQFF
TGCAGTGCTAGGGACGCCCAGTTCTTC
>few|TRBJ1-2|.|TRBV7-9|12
CASSWRGSGYTF
TGTGCCAGCAGCTGGCGTGGAAGTGGCTACACCTTC
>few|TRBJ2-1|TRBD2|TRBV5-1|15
CASSVGTSGGNEQFF
TGCGCCAGCAGCGTCGGGACTAGCGGGGGGAATGAGCAGTTCTTC
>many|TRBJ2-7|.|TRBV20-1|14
CSARDEGISHEQYF
TGCAGTGCTAGAGACGAGGGAATCTCCCACGAGCAGTACTTC
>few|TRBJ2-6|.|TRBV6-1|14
CASSELAGANVLTF
TGTGCCAGCAGTGAACTAGCTGGGGCCAACGTCCTGACTTTC
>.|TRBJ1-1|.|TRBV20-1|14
CSARDVVGNTEAFF
TGCAGTGCTAGAGATGTTGTGGGGAACACTGAAGCTTTCTTT
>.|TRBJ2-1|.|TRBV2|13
CASTTASDNEQFF
TGTGCCAGCACCACCGCCTCGGACAATGAGCAGTTCTTC
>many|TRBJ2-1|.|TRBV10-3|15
CAISGGPGLYNEQFF
TGTGCCATCAGTGGAGGACCGGGACTCTACAATGAGCAGTTCTTC
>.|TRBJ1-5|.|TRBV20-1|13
CSARETVKPPQHF
TGCAGTGCTAGGGAGACAGTTAAGCCGCCCCAGCATTTT
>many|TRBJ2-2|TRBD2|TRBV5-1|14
CASMASGNTGELFF
TGCGCCAGCATGGCTAGCGGTAACACCGGGGAGCTGTTTTTT
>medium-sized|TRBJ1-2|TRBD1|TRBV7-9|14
CASSDGQGADGYTF
TGTGCCAGCAGCGACGGACAGGGGGCTGATGGCTACACCTTC
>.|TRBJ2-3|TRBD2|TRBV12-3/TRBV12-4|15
CASSLRRGNTDTQYF
TGTGCCAGCAGTTTGAGGCGGGGGAACACAGATACGCAGTATTTT
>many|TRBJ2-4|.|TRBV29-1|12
CSADVAKNIQYF
TGCAGCGCTGACGTAGCCAAAAACATTCAGTACTTC
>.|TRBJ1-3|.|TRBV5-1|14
CASSLAGRGSTIYF
TGCGCCAGCAGCTTGGCCGGGAGGGGAAGCACCATATATTTT
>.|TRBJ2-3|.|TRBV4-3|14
CASSQGGRTDTQYF
TGCGCCAGCAGCCAAGGGGGGCGCACAGATACGCAGTATTTT
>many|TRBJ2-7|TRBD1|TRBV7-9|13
CASMNRGYYEQYF
TGTGCCAGCATGAACAGGGGCTACTACGAGCAGTACTTC
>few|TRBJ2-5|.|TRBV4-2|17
CASSQDPVGAPQETQYF
TGTGCCAGCAGCCAAGACCCGGTGGGAGCGCCCCAAGAGACCCAGTACTTC
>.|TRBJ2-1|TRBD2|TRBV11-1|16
CASSPVASGGRGEQFF
TGTGCCAGCAGCCCGGTCGCTAGCGGGGGGCGAGGTGAGCAGTTCTTC
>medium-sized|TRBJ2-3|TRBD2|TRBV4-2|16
CASSQALAGGTDTQYF
TGTGCCAGCAGCCAAGCACTAGCGGGGGGTACAGATACGCAGTATTTT
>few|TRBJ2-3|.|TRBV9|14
CASSVGTSTDTQYF
TGTGCCAGCAGCGTAGGGACTAGCACAGATACGCAGTATTTT
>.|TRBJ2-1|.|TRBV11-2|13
CASKASSYNEQFF
TGTGCCAGCAAGGCGAGCTCCTACAATGAGCAGTTCTTC
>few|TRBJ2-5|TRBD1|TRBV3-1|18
CASSQVSGTGSLQETQYF
TGTGCCAGCAGCCAAGTTTCCGGGACAGGGTCACTTCAAGAGACCCAGTACTTC
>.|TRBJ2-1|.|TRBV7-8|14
CASSHGPSQNEQFF
TGTGCCAGCAGCCATGGTCCGTCCCAGAATGAGCAGTTCTTC
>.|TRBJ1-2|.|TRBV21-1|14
CASSLTGSIYGYTF
TGTGCCAGCAGCTTAACCGGGTCGATCTATGGCTACACCTTC
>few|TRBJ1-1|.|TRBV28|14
CASSFEGAADEAFF
TGTGCCAGCAGTTTTGAGGGAGCGGCCGATGAAGCTTTCTTT
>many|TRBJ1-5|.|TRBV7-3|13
CASSLDLGQPQHF
TGTGCCAGCAGCTTAGATTTGGGTCAGCCCCAGCATTTT
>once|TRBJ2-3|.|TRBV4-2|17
CASSQDRLAETGDTQYF
TGTGCCAGCAGCCAAGATCGGCTAGCGGAGACAGGGGATACGCAGTATTTT
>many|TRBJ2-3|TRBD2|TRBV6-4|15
CASSELAGTTDTQYF
TGTGCCAGCAGTGAACTAGCGGGGACCACAGATACGCAGTATTTT
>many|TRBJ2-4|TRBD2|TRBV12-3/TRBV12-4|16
CASSITSGGYKNIQYF
TGTGCCAGCAGCATAACTAGCGGGGGGTACAAAAACATTCAGTACTTC
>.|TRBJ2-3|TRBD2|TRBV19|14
CASSIGTNTDTQYF
TGTGCCAGTAGTATCGGGACTAACACAGATACGCAGTATTTT
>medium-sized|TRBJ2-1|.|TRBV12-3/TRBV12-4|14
CASSSGTYYNEQFF
TGTGCCAGCAGTTCGGGGACTTACTACAATGAGCAGTTCTTC
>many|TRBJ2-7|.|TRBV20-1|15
CSARPLLANSYEQYF
TGCAGTGCTAGGCCCTTACTAGCTAACTCCTACGAGCAGTACTTC
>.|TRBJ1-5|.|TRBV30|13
CAWGRESNQPQHF
TGTGCCTGGGGGAGGGAGAGCAATCAGCCCCAGCATTTT
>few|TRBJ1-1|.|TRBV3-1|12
CASSDDASTATF
TGTGCCAGCAGCGACGACGCGTCGACAGCTACATTT
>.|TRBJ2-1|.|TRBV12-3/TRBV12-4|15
CASRAHRRGDNEQFF
TGTGCCAGCAGGGCCCATCGTCGAGGGGACAATGAGCAGTTCTTC
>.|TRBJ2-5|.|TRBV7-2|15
CASSLVRGYQETQYF
TGTGCCAGCAGCTTAGTGCGCGGCTACCAAGAGACCCAGTACTTC
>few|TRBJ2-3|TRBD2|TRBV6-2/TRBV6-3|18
CASSYCPLGGWGTDTQYF
TGTGCCAGCAGTTACTGCCCCTTGGGAGGGTGGGGCACAGATACGCAGTATTTT
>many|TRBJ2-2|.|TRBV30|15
CAWSRRGRRTGELFF
TGTGCCTGGAGTCGGCGGGGGCGAAGAACCGGGGAGCTGTTTTTT